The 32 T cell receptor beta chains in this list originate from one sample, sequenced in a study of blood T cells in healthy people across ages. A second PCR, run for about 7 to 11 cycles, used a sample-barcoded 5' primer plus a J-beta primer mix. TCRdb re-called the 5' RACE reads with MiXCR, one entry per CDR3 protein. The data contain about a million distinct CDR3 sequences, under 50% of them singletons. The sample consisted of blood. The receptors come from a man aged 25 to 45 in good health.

CDR3 DNA: TGCGCCAGCAGCCAAGAAGGGGAGGGGACAGGGGTTGGCTACACCTTC. Amino acids: CASSQEGEGTGVGYTF. The chain recombines TRBV4-1 with TRBJ1-2, with 10 bases identical to TRBD1. CDR1 is MGHRA and CDR2 is YSYEKL in the germline V gene. J lost 7 bases, V lost 0 bases, and 8 bases had no gene match. CDR3 length: 16 residues.

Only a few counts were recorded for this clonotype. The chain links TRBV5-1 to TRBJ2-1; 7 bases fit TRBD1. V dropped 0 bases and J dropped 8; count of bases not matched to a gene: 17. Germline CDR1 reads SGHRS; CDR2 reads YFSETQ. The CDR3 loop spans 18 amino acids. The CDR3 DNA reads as TGCGCCAGCAGCTTGGCCTCGGGACAGATTCTTACCGGGGATGAGCAGTTCTTC. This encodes CASSLASGQILTGDEQFF.

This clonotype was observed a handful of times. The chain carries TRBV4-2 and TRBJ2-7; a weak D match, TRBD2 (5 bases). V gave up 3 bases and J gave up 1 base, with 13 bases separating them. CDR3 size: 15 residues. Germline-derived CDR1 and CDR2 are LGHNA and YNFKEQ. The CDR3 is CASSHGRAVSYEQYF. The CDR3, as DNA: TGTGCCAGCAGCCACGGACGAGCGGTATCCTACGAGCAGTACTTC.

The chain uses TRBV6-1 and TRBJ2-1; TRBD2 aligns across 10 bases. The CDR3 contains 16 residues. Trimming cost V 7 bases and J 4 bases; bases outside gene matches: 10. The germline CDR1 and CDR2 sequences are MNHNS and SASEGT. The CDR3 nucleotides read TGTGCCAGCAACCAAAGGGCTAGCGGGGGTTACAATGAGCAGTTCTTC. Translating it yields CASNQRASGGYNEQFF.

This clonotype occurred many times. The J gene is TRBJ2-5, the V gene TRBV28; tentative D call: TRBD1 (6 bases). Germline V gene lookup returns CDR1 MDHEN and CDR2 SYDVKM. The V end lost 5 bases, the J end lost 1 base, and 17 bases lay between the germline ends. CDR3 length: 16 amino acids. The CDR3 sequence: CASSDTKRTAQETQYF. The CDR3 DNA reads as TGTGCCAGCAGTGATACTAAGCGGACAGCCCAAGAGACCCAGTACTTC.

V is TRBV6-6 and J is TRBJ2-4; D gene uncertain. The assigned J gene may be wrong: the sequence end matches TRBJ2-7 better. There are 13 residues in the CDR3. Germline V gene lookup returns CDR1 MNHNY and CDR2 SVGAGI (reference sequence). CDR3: CASSDNWAYEQYF. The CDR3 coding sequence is TGTGCCAGCAGTGACAATTGGGCCTACGAGCAGTACTTC.

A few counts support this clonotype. DNA for the CDR3: TGTGCCAGCAGTTTAGGGTACAGCAACTACGAGCAGTACTTC. It is translated as CASSLGYSNYEQYF. This sequence joins TRBV28 and TRBJ2-7; unclear D gene. Germline CDR1 is MDHEN and CDR2 is SYDVKM. The germline V and J ends were trimmed by 2 bases and 3 bases, with 11 bases remaining between them. The CDR3 consists of 14 residues.

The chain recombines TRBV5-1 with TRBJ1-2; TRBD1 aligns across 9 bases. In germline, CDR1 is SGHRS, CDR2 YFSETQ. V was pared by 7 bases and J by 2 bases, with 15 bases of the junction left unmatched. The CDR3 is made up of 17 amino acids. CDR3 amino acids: CASRSGDRVGTNYGYTF. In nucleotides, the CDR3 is TGCGCCAGCCGTTCCGGGGACAGGGTGGGGACGAACTATGGCTACACCTTC.

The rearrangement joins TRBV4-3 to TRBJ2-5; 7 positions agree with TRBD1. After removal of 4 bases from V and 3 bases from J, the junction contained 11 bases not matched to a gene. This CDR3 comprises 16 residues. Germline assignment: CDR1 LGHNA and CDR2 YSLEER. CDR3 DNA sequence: TGCGCCAGCAGCCGGGCCCTAGGACAGGTTAAAGAGACCCAGTACTTC. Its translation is CASSRALGQVKETQYF.

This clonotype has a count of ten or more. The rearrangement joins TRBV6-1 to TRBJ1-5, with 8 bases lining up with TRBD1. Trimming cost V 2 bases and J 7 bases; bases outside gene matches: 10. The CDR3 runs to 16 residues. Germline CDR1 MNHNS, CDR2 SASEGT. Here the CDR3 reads CASSESGGASMQPQHF. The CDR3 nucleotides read TGTGCCAGCAGTGAATCAGGGGGCGCCTCTATGCAGCCCCAGCATTTT.

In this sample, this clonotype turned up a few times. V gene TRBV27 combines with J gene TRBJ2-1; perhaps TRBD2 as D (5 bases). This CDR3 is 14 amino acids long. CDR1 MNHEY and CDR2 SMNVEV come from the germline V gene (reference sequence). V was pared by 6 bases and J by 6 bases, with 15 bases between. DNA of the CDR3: TGTGCCAGCAGAATGGCGGGCGCCGGCAATGAGCAGTTCTTC. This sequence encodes CASRMAGAGNEQFF.

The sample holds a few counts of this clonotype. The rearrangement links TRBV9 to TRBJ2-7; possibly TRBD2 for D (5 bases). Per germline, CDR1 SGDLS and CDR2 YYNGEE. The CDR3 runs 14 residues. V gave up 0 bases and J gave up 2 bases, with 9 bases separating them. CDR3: CASSVGTHPYEQYF. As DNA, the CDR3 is TGTGCCAGCAGCGTAGGGACTCACCCCTACGAGCAGTACTTC.

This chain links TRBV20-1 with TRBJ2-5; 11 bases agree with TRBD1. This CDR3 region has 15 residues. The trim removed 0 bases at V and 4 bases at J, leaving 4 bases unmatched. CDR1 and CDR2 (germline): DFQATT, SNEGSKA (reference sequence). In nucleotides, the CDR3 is TGCAGTGCTAGAGATAGGACAGGGGGCAGAGAGACCCAGTACTTC. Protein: CSARDRTGGRETQYF.

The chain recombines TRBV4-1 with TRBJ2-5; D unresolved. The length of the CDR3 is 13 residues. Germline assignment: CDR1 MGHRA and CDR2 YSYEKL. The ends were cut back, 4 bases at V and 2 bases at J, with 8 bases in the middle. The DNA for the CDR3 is TGCGCCAGCAGCCCAGCCCAGCAAGAGACCCAGTACTTC. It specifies CASSPAQQETQYF.

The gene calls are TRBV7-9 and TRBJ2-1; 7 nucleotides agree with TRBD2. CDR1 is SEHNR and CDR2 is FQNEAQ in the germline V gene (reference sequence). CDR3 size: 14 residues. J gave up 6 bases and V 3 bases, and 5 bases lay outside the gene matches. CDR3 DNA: TGTGCCAGCAGCTTCGGGACTACGAGCAATGAGCAGTTCTTC. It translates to CASSFGTTSNEQFF.

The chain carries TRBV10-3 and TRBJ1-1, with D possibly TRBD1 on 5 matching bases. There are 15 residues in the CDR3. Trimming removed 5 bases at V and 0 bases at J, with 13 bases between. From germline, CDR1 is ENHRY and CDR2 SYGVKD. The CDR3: CAISSQVLMNTEAFF. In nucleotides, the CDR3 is TGTGCCATCAGTTCACAGGTCCTTATGAACACTGAAGCTTTCTTT.

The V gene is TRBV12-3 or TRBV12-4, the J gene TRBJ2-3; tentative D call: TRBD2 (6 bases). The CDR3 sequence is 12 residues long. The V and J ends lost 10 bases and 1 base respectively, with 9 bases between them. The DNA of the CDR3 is TGTGCCACTACGGGGGGCACAGATACGCAGTATTTT. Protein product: CATTGGTDTQYF.

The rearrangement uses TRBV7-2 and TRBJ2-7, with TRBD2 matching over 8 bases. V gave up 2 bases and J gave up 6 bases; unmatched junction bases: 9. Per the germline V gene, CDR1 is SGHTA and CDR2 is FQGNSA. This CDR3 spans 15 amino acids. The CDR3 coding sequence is TGTGCCAGCAGCTTACGAGCGGGGGAGGGTGGCGAGCAGTACTTC. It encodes CASSLRAGEGGEQYF.

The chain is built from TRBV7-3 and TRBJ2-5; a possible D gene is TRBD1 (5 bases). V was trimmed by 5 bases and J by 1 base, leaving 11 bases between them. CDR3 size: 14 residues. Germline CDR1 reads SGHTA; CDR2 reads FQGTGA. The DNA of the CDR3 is TGTGCCAGCAGCCCGACAGCCAGCCAAGAGACCCAGTACTTC. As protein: CASSPTASQETQYF. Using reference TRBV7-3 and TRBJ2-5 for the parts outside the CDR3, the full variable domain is GAGVSQTPSNKVTEKGKYVELRCDPISGHTALYWYRQSLGQGPEFLIYFQGTGAADDSGLPNDRFFAVRPEGSVSTLKIQRTERGDSAVYLCASSPTASQETQYFGPGTRLLVL.

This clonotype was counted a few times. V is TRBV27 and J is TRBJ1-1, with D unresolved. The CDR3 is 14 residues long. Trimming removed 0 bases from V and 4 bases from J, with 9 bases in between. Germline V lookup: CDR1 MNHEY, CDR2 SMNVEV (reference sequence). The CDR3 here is CASSLSPAGTEAFF. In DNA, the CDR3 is TGTGCCAGCAGTTTATCGCCAGCGGGCACTGAAGCTTTCTTT.

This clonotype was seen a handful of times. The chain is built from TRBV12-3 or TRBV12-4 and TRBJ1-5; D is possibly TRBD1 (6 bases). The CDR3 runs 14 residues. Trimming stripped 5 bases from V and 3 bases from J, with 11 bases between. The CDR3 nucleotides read TGTGCCAGCAGTCCGGGACACTTCAATCAGCCCCAGCATTTT. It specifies CASSPGHFNQPQHF.

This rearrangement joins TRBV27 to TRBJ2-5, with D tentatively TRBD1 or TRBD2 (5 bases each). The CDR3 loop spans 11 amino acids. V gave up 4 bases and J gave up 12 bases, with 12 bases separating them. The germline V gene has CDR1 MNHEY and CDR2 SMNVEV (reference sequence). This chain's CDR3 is CASSSVGVEYF. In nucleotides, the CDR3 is TGTGCCAGCAGTTCTGTGGGGGTCGAGTACTTC.

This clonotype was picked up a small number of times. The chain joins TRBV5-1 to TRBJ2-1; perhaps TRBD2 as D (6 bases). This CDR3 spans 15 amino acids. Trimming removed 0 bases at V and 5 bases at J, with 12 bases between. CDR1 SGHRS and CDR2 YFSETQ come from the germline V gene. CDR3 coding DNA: TGCGCCAGCAGCTTGGGTTGGACTACCGACAATGAGCAGTTCTTC. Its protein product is CASSLGWTTDNEQFF.

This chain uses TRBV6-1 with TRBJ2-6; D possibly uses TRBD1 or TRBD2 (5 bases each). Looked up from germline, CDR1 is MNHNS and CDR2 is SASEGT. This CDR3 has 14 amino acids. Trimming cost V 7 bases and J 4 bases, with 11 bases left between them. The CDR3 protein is CASTAGTGANVLTF. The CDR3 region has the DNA TGTGCCAGCACGGCCGGGACCGGGGCCAACGTCCTGACTTTC.

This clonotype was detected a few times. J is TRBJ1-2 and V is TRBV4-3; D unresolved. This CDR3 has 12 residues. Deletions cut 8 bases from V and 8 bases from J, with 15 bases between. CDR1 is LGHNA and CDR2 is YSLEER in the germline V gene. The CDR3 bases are TGCGCCAGCGGAGACGCCGGGCAGGGCTACACCTTC. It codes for CASGDAGQGYTF.

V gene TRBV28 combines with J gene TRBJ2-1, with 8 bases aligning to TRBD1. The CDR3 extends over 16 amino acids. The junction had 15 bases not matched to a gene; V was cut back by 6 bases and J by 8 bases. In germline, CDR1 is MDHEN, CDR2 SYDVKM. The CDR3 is CASSPSLGQGNHEQFF. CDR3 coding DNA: TGTGCCAGCAGCCCTAGCCTAGGACAGGGTAACCATGAGCAGTTCTTC.

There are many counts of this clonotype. CDR3 sequence: CASSMTETQYF. Written as DNA, the CDR3 is TGTGCCAGCAGTATGACAGAGACCCAGTACTTC. V is TRBV12-3 or TRBV12-4 and J is TRBJ2-5; unclear D gene. The CDR3 sequence is 11 residues long. Trimming shortened V by 5 bases and J by 4 bases, and 5 bases separated the two germline ends.

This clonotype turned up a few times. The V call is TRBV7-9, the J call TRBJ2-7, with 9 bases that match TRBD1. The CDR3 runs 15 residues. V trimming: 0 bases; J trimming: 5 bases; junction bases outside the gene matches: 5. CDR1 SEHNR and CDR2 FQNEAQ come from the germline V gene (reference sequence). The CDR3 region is CASSLAGTGSHEQYF. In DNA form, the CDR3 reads TGTGCCAGCAGCTTAGCGGGGACAGGGTCCCACGAGCAGTACTTC.

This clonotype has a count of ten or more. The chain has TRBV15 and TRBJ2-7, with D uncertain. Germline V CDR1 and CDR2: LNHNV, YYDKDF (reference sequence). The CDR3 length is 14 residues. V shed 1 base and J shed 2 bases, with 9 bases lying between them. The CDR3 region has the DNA TGTGCCACCAGCAGAGCAACCGAGGCCTACGAGCAGTACTTC. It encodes CATSRATEAYEQYF. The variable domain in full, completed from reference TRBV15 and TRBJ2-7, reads DAMVIQNPRYQVTQFGKPVTLSCSQTLNHNVMYWYQQKSSQAPKLLFHYYDKDFNNEADTPDNFQSRRPNTSFCFLDIRSPGLGDTAMYLCATSRATEAYEQYFGPGTRLTVT.

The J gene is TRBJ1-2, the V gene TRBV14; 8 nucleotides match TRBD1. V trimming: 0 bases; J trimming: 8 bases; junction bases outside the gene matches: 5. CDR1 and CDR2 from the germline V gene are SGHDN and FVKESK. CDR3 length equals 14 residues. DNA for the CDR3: TGTGCCAGCAGCCAAGAACGGACAGGGAGCGGCTACACCTTC. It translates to CASSQERTGSGYTF.

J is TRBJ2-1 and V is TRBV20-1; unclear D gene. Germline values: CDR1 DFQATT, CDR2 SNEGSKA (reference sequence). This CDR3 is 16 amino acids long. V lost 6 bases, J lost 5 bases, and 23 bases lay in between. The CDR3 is CSARSPGTSVDNEQFF. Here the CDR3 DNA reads TGCAGTGCCCGAAGCCCTGGAACATCTGTGGACAATGAGCAGTTCTTC.

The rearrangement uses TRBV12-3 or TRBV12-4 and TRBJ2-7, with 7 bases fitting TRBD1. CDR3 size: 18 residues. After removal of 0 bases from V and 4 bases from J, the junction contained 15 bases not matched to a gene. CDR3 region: CASSLALRGLGSIYEQYF. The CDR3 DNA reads TGTGCCAGCAGTTTAGCGTTAAGGGGGCTGGGGTCAATTTACGAGCAGTACTTC.